This T cell receptor beta chain was found in a study of T cells in localized non-small cell lung cancer (dated by TCRdb to 2019 to 2021). For context, the study as a whole: The study examined T cell repertoires in hundreds of patients with early-stage NSCLC and compared tumors with uninvolved tumor-adjacent lungs. All 230 or so NSCLC patients in the cohort were treatment-naive and had localized lung tumors that were resected. Of the NSCLC patients, about 130 were male and about a hundred were female, and the mean age was approximately 64 years.

Uninvolved adjacent lung was sampled at least 2 cm away from the tumor margin, and two independent pathologists confirmed that the tissue had no atypia. At diagnosis, tumor, uninvolved tumor-adjacent lung and peripheral blood were collected and then preserved as a mix of FFPE and fresh-frozen material. Judged by its sample share, this clone qualifies as large (0.1 to 1%). Its antigen remains unidentified. Per-base qualities were not stored, and no clone one base away is much larger. Summary of the overall study and its limitations: A median of 57 of the top 100 tumor clones were detected in paired uninvolved adjacent lung, and 28 of these tumor clones were also found among the top 100 clones of the paired uninvolved adjacent lung. Because of the exploratory design, TCR variables were selected using unadjusted p-values without false-discovery rate correction. Because multi-region tumor sequencing was not performed, intratumor heterogeneity could not be ruled out. Uninvolved tumor-adjacent lung showed the highest T cell clonality, higher than tumor, which suggests more focused antigenic responses in the uninvolved tumor-adjacent lung. Longer overall survival was associated with higher blood T cell density, whereas shorter survival was associated with higher adjacent-lung clonality.

V lost 6 bases and J lost 5 bases, and the count of bases not matched to a germline gene is 12. The germline V gene provides CDR1 MDHEN and CDR2 SYDVKM. Counted from cysteine to phenylalanine, this CDR3 has 16 amino acids. Solely the CDR3 DNA is kept, with 48 bases framed from the first base. TCR beta CDR3 regions were sequenced from DNA using the immunoSEQ Assay. The authors processed their data as follows. To compute T cell density, TCR beta template counts were normalized to usable DNA, which was estimated by amplifying housekeeping genes. Using the preseqR package, richness was estimated by extrapolating to 120,000 templates for tissue samples and 400,000 templates for PBMC samples. Clonality was taken to be one minus Pielou's evenness. Differential abundance testing on productive amino-acid clonotypes, with a minimum total count of 5 and an alpha of 0.1, was used to identify tissue-enriched TCRs. The Jaccard Index and the Morisita Overlap Index were used to quantify repertoire overlap between compartments. GLIPH clustered TCR beta CDR3s with public tetramer-defined viral CDR3s; viral motifs required at least three viral sequences plus V-gene enrichment. The clones in this table, taken by TCRdb from immuneACCESS, are in-frame only. Not every clone is retained; where verified, under half of the shortfall comes from an unresolved V gene, and the cause of the rest is unknown. D and trimming were read from the DNA, whereas the V and J calls and clone size are those reported in that table. The sample table lists 1,300 to 1,500 clones, approximately 23% of them with a count of one. 20% of the sample comes from the top ten.

Sequenced here: normal lung tissue next to the tumor, sampled before any cancer treatment. The chain joins TRBV28 to TRBJ2-1, with 8 bases matching TRBD2. This TCR was recovered from a female donor older than 55 with stage II squamous cell lung carcinoma. The encoded CDR3 is CASSRGVGRGNNEQFF. The nucleotide sequence is given as TGTGCCAGCAGCCGAGGTGTCGGGAGGGGGAACAATGAGCAGTTCTTC.